This T cell receptor beta chain was obtained from a study of blood T cells in healthy people across ages. Study outcomes and limitations: The fall in TCR beta diversity per million T cells was roughly linear with age.

Points on this clonotype: The antigen remains undetermined.

PCR was performed a second time for about 7 to 12 cycles using a sample-barcoded 5' primer and a J-beta primer mix. The authors tagged each cDNA molecule using a template-switch adaptor with 12 random nucleotides. A single record per CDR3 protein comes from TCRdb applying MiXCR to the 5' RACE reads. The repertoire holds some 1,000,000 distinct CDR3 sequences, with under 30% as singletons. Trimming removed 6 bases from V and 7 bases from J, with 25 bases in between. In germline, CDR1 is MNHEY, CDR2 SMNVEV (reference sequence). The CDR3 has 17 residues. The same data also contributed to another study, on T cells of mothers and their children.

The chain recombines TRBV27 with TRBJ2-1, with D possibly being TRBD2 (6 bases). Sample: blood. The sequence derives from a girl aged 2 to 9 in good health. The CDR3 bases are TGTGCCAGCAGAACACCCCGGGCCCCAGGTGGGGGGAATGAGCAGTTCTTC. It specifies CASRTPRAPGGGNEQFF.